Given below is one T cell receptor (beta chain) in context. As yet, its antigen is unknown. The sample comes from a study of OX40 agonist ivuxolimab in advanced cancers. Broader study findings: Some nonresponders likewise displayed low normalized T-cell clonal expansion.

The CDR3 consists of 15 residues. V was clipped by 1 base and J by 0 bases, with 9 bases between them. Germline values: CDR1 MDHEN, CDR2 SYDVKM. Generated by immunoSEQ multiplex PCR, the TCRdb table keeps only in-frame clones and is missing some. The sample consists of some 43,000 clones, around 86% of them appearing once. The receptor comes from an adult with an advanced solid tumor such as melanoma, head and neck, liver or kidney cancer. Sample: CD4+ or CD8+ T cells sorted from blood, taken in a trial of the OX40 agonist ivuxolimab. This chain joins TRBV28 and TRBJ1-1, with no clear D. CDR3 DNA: TGTGCCAGCAGTTTATTCCAGAAGATGAACACTGAAGCTTTCTTT. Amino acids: CASSLFQKMNTEAFF.